The 28 T cell receptor beta chains listed next were all sequenced from one sample in a study of T cell responses to AZD1222 COVID-19 vaccine. Assay: immunoSEQ multiplex PCR; the TCRdb copy retains only in-frame clones and omits some. Of more than 100,000 clones in the sample, over 75% were seen once. The input for sequencing was peripheral blood, taken on day 0 of AZD1222 vaccination. Receptors were obtained from an adult in good health.

This clone was counted a single time. V is TRBV29-1 and J is TRBJ1-3; D remains ambiguous. Trimming removed 5 bases at V and 0 bases at J, with 14 bases between. The CDR3 is 15 amino acids. Germline assignment: CDR1 SQVTM and CDR2 ANQGSEA. The chain's CDR3 is CSVRERVSSGNTIYF. CDR3 in DNA: TGCAGCGTTCGGGAGAGGGTGAGCTCTGGAAACACCATATATTTT.

This rearrangement joins TRBV29-1 to TRBJ1-3; TRBD1 matches 8 bases. The V gene's germline CDR1 is SQVTM and CDR2 ANQGSEA. The CDR3 has 18 residues. Germline trimming cut 0 bases from V and 2 bases from J; bases unmatched to any gene: 12. In nucleotides, the CDR3 is TGCAGCGTTGAAGATGCGCACAGGGGGTATGATACTGGAAACACCATATATTTT. Protein: CSVEDAHRGYDTGNTIYF. Variable domain in full (rest from reference TRBV29-1 and TRBJ1-3): SAVISQKPSRDICQRGTSLTIQCQVDSQVTMMFWYRQQPGQSLTLIATANQGSEATYESGFVIDKFPISRPNLTFSTLTVSNMSPEDSSIYLCSVEDAHRGYDTGNTIYFGEGSWLTVV.

The chain couples TRBV28 to TRBJ2-5; D is possibly TRBD2 (5 bases). In germline, CDR1 is MDHEN, CDR2 SYDVKM. V dropped 5 bases and J dropped 2 bases, with 15 bases sitting between them. The CDR3 totals 15 residues. The CDR3, as DNA: TGTGCCAGCAGTCATCTGGGGAGTAGGCAAGAGACCCAGTACTTC. It codes for CASSHLGSRQETQYF.

V usage is TRBV14 and J usage is TRBJ2-5; D is possibly TRBD1 (6 bases). Germline V gene lookup returns CDR1 SGHDN and CDR2 FVKESK. The V end was cut by 4 bases, the J end by 7 bases, with 16 bases between. There are 14 residues in the CDR3. The CDR3 nucleotides are TGTGCCAGCAGCCTCGGGACACCCATGGGGACCCAGTACTTC. It codes for CASSLGTPMGTQYF.

The chain has TRBV11-3 and TRBJ2-7; TRBD2 aligns across 7 bases. This CDR3 is 14 amino acids long. Germline lookup yields CDR1 SGHNT and CDR2 YENEEA. Trimming took 0 bases from V and 4 from J; bases not matched to a gene: 3. CDR3 sequence reads: CASSLDSGEYEQYF. For the CDR3, the DNA is TGTGCCAGCAGCTTAGACAGCGGGGAATACGAGCAGTACTTC. Full variable domain (rest looked up from reference TRBV11-3 and TRBJ2-7): EAGVVQSPRYKIIEKKQPVAFWCNPISGHNTLYWYLQNLGQGPELLIRYENEEAVDDSQLPKDRFSAERLKGVDSTLKIQPAELGDSAVYLCASSLDSGEYEQYFGPGTRLTVT.

The chain combines TRBV15 with TRBJ1-2; 9 nucleotides agree with TRBD1. The trim removed 3 bases at V and 2 bases at J, leaving 4 bases unmatched. The germline V gene encodes CDR1 LNHNV and CDR2 YYDKDF (reference sequence). This CDR3 is built from 15 residues. In DNA form, the CDR3 reads TGTGCCACCAGCAGTGGAACAGGGGGCAACTATGGCTACACCTTC. Translation gives CATSSGTGGNYGYTF.

The J gene is TRBJ2-1, the V gene TRBV4-2; possibly TRBD2 for D (7 bases). Deletions cut 1 base from V and 7 bases from J, with 23 bases between. Looked up from germline, CDR1 is LGHNA and CDR2 is YNFKEQ. The CDR3 has 18 residues. The CDR3 region has the DNA TGTGCCAGCAGCCAAGGCCCCATGGGGGCGGGGGAGCGGAATGAGCAGTTCTTC. Residues: CASSQGPMGAGERNEQFF.

The CDR3 coding sequence is TGTGCCAGCAGCCAACTACAGGGGAAGCGTAACGAGCAGTACTTC. Translated, it gives CASSQLQGKRNEQYF. The V gene is TRBV7-2, the J gene TRBJ2-7; 7 nucleotides line up with TRBD1. Germline V gene sequence: CDR1 SGHTA, CDR2 FQGNSA. There are 15 residues in the CDR3. The V gene end was trimmed by 5 bases and the J gene end by 5 bases; junction bases not matched to a gene: 12. Complete variable domain (other parts from reference TRBV7-2 and TRBJ2-7): GAGVSQSPSNKVTEKGKDVELRCDPISGHTALYWYRQSLGQGLEFLIYFQGNSAPDKSGLPSDRFSAERTGGSVSTLTIQRTQQEDSAVYLCASSQLQGKRNEQYFGPGTRLTVT.

The CDR3 spells CASSEEVGGWGTEEKLFF. In nucleotides, the CDR3 is TGTGCCAGCAGTGAAGAGGTTGGGGGCTGGGGGACTGAAGAAAAACTGTTTTTT. V and J are TRBV6-1 and TRBJ1-4; possible D gene TRBD1, 6 bases. The length of the CDR3 is 18 residues. The ends were cut back, 1 base at V and 8 bases at J, with 23 bases in the middle. CDR1 and CDR2 from the germline V gene are MNHNS and SASEGT.

This chain uses TRBV6-5 with TRBJ2-1, with D perhaps matching TRBD2 (5 bases). This CDR3 spans 11 amino acids. Deletions cut 7 bases from V and 10 bases from J, with 11 bases between. Germline V gene data show CDR1 as MNHEY and CDR2 as SVGAGI. The CDR3, as DNA: TGTGCCAGCATAGAGGGCAGGGAGCAGTTCTTC. This codes for CASIEGREQFF.

The chain has TRBV3-1 (or the pseudogene TRBV3-2) and TRBJ2-7, with unresolved D. Germline V gives CDR1 LGHDT, CDR2 YNNKEL (reference sequence). CDR3 length equals 13 residues. With 1 base removed from V and 1 base from J, the gap between germline ends came to 5 bases. CDR3 DNA: TGTGCCAGCAGCCAAGCGTCTTCCTACGAGCAGTACTTC. Its translation: CASSQASSYEQYF.

The J gene is TRBJ1-2, the V gene TRBV30, with no clear D. Germline CDR1 GTSNPN, CDR2 SVGIG (reference sequence). With 8 bases removed from V and 4 bases from J, the gap between germline ends came to 17 bases. This CDR3 is 13 amino acids long. CDR3 nucleotide sequence: TGTGCCGGTATTGGTGGTCACAGCTATGGCTACACCTTC. It is translated as CAGIGGHSYGYTF.

In this sample, this clone turned up once. This sequence joins TRBV24-1 and TRBJ2-1, with 10 bases matching TRBD2. CDR3 size: 17 residues. Unmatched junction bases numbered 7, after V lost 3 bases and J lost 3 bases. From germline, CDR1 is KGHDR and CDR2 SFDVKD. The CDR3: CATSDPKAGGSYNEQFF. The CDR3 coding sequence is TGTGCCACCAGTGATCCAAAAGCGGGGGGGAGCTACAATGAGCAGTTCTTC.

CDR3 nucleotide sequence: TGTGCCAGCAGCTCAGGGGAGTTTTATCAGCCCCAGCATTTT. Its protein is CASSSGEFYQPQHF. This chain joins TRBV7-2 and TRBJ1-5; tentatively, D is TRBD1 (6 bases). Trimming shortened V by 4 bases and J by 5 bases, and 12 bases separated the two germline ends. This CDR3 has 14 residues. Germline CDR1 reads SGHTA; CDR2 reads FQGNSA.

J is TRBJ2-3 and V is TRBV5-6; D might be TRBD1 (7 bases). The CDR3 sequence is 16 residues long. Germline CDR1 is SGHDT and CDR2 is YYEEEE. The V end was cut by 2 bases, the J end by 1 base, with 14 bases between. CDR3 amino acids: CASSFQGGSGTDTQYF. The CDR3 bases are TGTGCCAGCAGCTTCCAGGGGGGCAGTGGCACAGATACGCAGTATTTT.

The rearrangement joins TRBV28 to TRBJ2-2; D remains ambiguous. Germline lookup yields CDR1 MDHEN and CDR2 SYDVKM. There are 15 residues in the CDR3. Trimming stripped 2 bases from V and 1 base from J, with 8 bases between. CDR3 sequence: CASSLDNRNTGELFF. The CDR3 nucleotides are TGTGCCAGCAGTTTAGACAATCGGAACACCGGGGAGCTGTTTTTT.

The rearrangement joins TRBV5-1 to TRBJ2-7; D not certain. V was clipped by 3 bases and J by 3 bases, with 13 bases between them. This CDR3 is 14 amino acids long. Germline CDR1 and CDR2: SGHRS and YFSETQ. The CDR3 nucleotides read TGCGCCAGCAGCTCCGACGCTGGGGACTACGAGCAGTACTTC. Protein sequence: CASSSDAGDYEQYF.

For this clone: No DNA is shown, since the ends of the CDR3 on it are uncertain; the CDR3 is the one TCRdb lists. The chain employs TRBV19 and TRBJ2-5. From its first to its last residue, the CDR3 has 14 amino acids. Germline CDR1 LNHDA, CDR2 SQIVND (reference sequence). The CDR3 sequence is CASTSGPNQETQYF.

Ten or more counts support this clone. The chain is built from TRBV5-1 and TRBJ1-6; D ambiguous. Trimming stripped 1 base from V and 0 bases from J, with 14 bases between. CDR1 and CDR2 (germline): SGHRS, YFSETQ. The CDR3 is made up of 18 amino acids. CDR3 residues: CASSLNFKPNSYNSPLHF. The CDR3 coding sequence is TGCGCCAGCAGCTTGAATTTTAAGCCTAACTCCTATAATTCACCCCTCCACTTT. The full variable domain, its missing parts supplied by reference TRBV5-1 and TRBJ1-6, is KAGVTQTPRYLIKTRGQQVTLSCSPISGHRSVSWYQQTPGQGLQFLFEYFSETQRNKGNFPGRFSGRQFSNSRSEMNVSTLELGDSALYLCASSLNFKPNSYNSPLHFGNGTRLTVT.

The chain links TRBV3-1 (or the pseudogene TRBV3-2) to TRBJ1-6, with D uncertain. Trimming pared 0 bases from V and 8 bases from J, leaving 11 bases between. The CDR3 runs to 15 residues. The germline CDR1 and CDR2 sequences are LGHDT and YNNKEL (reference sequence). The CDR3 protein is CASSQEGRSYSPLHF. In nucleotides, the CDR3 is TGTGCCAGCAGCCAAGAGGGCAGGAGCTATTCACCCCTCCACTTT.

The chain recombines TRBV27 with TRBJ1-5, with D possibly TRBD1 on 5 matching bases. The CDR3 extends over 14 amino acids. CDR1 and CDR2 (germline): MNHEY, SMNVEV (reference sequence). V lost 6 bases to trimming and J lost 3 bases, with 12 bases between them. CDR3 sequence reads: CASSLGGSNQPQHF. The CDR3 DNA follows: TGTGCCAGCAGCCTGGGGGGTTCCAATCAGCCCCAGCATTTT.

This clone appeared once. The gene calls are TRBV5-1 and TRBJ2-3; 8 bases map to TRBD2. The J segment lost 0 bases and the V segment lost 3 bases, leaving 3 bases of the junction unmatched. The germline V gene has CDR1 SGHRS and CDR2 YFSETQ. The CDR3 extends over 15 amino acids. CDR3 nucleotides: TGCGCCAGCAGCTGGGCTAGCGGGAGCACAGATACGCAGTATTTT. Translated: CASSWASGSTDTQYF.

The V and J genes are TRBV6-9 and TRBJ1-5; 8 bases map to TRBD1. The CDR3 length is 15 residues. Germline V gives CDR1 MNHGY, CDR2 SVAAGI. V shed 4 bases, J shed 6 bases, and the junction held 8 bases outside the gene matches. The CDR3 reads CASSSPTGDGQPQHF. As DNA, the CDR3 is TGTGCCAGCAGTTCGCCGACAGGGGATGGTCAGCCCCAGCATTTT.

The V gene is TRBV14, the J gene TRBJ2-2, with D unresolved. V was cut by 3 bases and J by 1 base, with 18 bases left in between. Germline CDR1 SGHDN, CDR2 FVKESK. There are 18 residues in the CDR3. DNA for the CDR3: TGTGCCAGCAGCCACCGTTACATACGCTGTATGAACACCGGGGAGCTGTTTTTT. Translation gives CASSHRYIRCMNTGELFF. Full variable domain (remainder filled in from reference TRBV14 and TRBJ2-2): EAGVTQFPSHSVIEKGQTVTLRCDPISGHDNLYWYRRVMGKEIKFLLHFVKESKQDESGMPNNRFLAERTGGTYSTLKVQPAELEDSGVYFCASSHRYIRCMNTGELFFGEGSRLTVL.

The chain carries TRBV6-5 and TRBJ1-5, with 8 bases that match TRBD1. Looked up from germline, CDR1 is MNHEY and CDR2 is SVGAGI. With V trimmed by 5 bases and J by 4 bases, 4 bases remained unmatched. The CDR3 extends over 14 amino acids. Here the CDR3 reads CASSRGQGNQPQHF. As DNA, the CDR3 is TGTGCCAGCAGTCGTGGACAGGGAAATCAGCCCCAGCATTTT.

A few counts support this clone. V and J are TRBV12-5 and TRBJ2-2; D unresolved. CDR3 length: 12 residues. Trimming cost V 6 bases and J 3 bases, with 5 bases left between them. Germline loops: CDR1 LGHNT, CDR2 FRNRAP. Here the CDR3 DNA reads TGTGCTAGTGGCCGATACACCGGGGAGCTGTTTTTT. This translates into CASGRYTGELFF.

This clone was seen just once. The chain employs TRBV7-6 and TRBJ1-2; D remains unclear. The germline V gene has CDR1 SGHVS and CDR2 FNYEAQ. Trimming left V 5 bases short and J 8 bases short, with 15 bases between. The CDR3 is 13 residues long. Written as DNA, the CDR3 is TGTGCCAGCAGCCGGAAGGGCGGTTGGGGCTACACCTTC. This sequence encodes CASSRKGGWGYTF.

The V gene is TRBV13, the J gene TRBJ2-2, with D tentatively TRBD1 (5 bases). The germline V and J ends were trimmed by 3 bases and 6 bases, with 14 bases remaining between them. The CDR3 consists of 15 residues. Germline CDR1 is PRHDT and CDR2 is FYEKMQ (reference sequence). For the CDR3, the DNA is TGTGCCAGCAGCTTCACAGGTATAGGCGCCGGGGAGCTGTTTTTT. Its translation is CASSFTGIGAGELFF.